This record covers a single TCR beta chain. The target antigen is unknown. The sample originates from a study of T cells after posttransplantation cyclophosphamide. V lost 6 bases, J lost 4 bases, and 18 bases stayed unmatched. This CDR3 contains 17 residues. Germline V gives CDR1 MDHEN, CDR2 SYDVKM. Clones were read by immunoSEQ multiplex PCR, and TCRdb kept only the in-frame ones, dropping some. The table records about 22,000 clones, roughly nine tenths of them present only once. Treatment was busulfan-fludarabine conditioning, a marrow graft, and cyclophosphamide on days +3 and +4. Study-level findings and limits: TRB clonality was highly associated with recipient CMV seropositivity and reactivation. Later post-transplant blood repertoires were often dominated by donor CD8+ memory clones. Skin or GI-infiltrating T cells shared few TRB sequences with blood.

This sequence originates from a female patient younger than 45 who received an allogeneic stem cell transplant from an unrelated donor, was CMV-positive, and had no GVHD. The T cells may partly be graft donor cells. The chain links TRBV28 to TRBJ2-7; 7 nucleotides align to TRBD1. The sample consisted of PBMCs, taken after allogeneic stem cell transplant with posttransplant cyclophosphamide. The CDR3: CASSPPLTGKGSYEQYF. Written as DNA, the CDR3 is TGTGCCAGCAGCCCACCTCTGACAGGGAAGGGTTCGTACGAGCAGTACTTC.